The rows below give T cell receptor beta chains drawn from one sample of a study of blood T cells in healthy people across ages. TCRdb analysed the 5' RACE reads with MiXCR anew, one entry per CDR3 protein. The sample yields 700,000 to 900,000 distinct CDR3 sequences, roughly 25% seen once. The same sample was also used in a study of T cells of mothers and their children.

The sample was blood. The receptors were gathered from a boy aged 5 to 17 in good health. Both conserved end residues are trimmed from each CDR3. D genes are given only for firm matches.

d_gene | v_gene | CDR3aa
- | TRBV20-1 | SGTAGTQETQY
TRBD2 | TRBV9 | ASSQRTSGGSYNEQF
- | TRBV7-9 | ASSLQQGEQY
- | TRBV20-1 | SARLGGQLMNTEAF
- | TRBV6-1 | ASSVNQGQETQY
TRBD1 | TRBV20-1 | SARTQGVTYEQY
- | TRBV12-3/TRBV12-4 | ASSGTGQWDQPQH
TRBD2 | TRBV10-3 | AISDLAGGSFYEQY
- | TRBV20-1 | SARGEGLKGYEQY
TRBD2 | TRBV5-1 | ASSSWAGGGGTDTQY
TRBD1 | TRBV7-6 | ASSFWTGGDNWHEKLF
- | TRBV5-1 | ASSLGDQRSETQY
TRBD1 | TRBV5-1 | ATRWGQGQETQY
- | TRBV24-1 | ATSVYRDGTDTQY
- | TRBV5-1 | ASSLVPGQNTGELF
- | TRBV29-1 | SVEGTQGIVSYGYT
- | TRBV12-3/TRBV12-4 | ASSLVRYEQY
TRBD1 | TRBV5-1 | ASSLDRAWY
- | TRBV27 | ASSPPSPVGTQY
TRBD2 | TRBV4-2 | ASSQDLGGAPLSGANVLT
- | TRBV9 | ASSADPGPGAYEQY